Sequencing of this T cell receptor beta chain was carried out in a study of immune evolution from preneoplasia to lung adenocarcinoma. Study findings and constraints: Top clone frequencies peaked in normal lung, apparently declining through invasive adenocarcinoma.

V lost 6 bases, J lost 4 bases, and 5 bases stayed unmatched. CDR1 MNHEY and CDR2 SVGAGI come from the germline V gene. This CDR3 has 13 amino acids. Profiled with immunoSEQ multiplex PCR; TCRdb holds only in-frame clones, not every one. The sample gives thousands of clones, about 86% of which show up once; around 8.6% is in the top ten. This clone occurred a few times. Its cognate antigen is unknown. The source of this sequence is a person between 50 and 60 years old with lung adenocarcinoma. The V call is TRBV6-5, the J call TRBJ1-2; 7 bases align to TRBD1. The sample consisted of FFPE invasive lung adenocarcinoma tissue. CDR3 protein: CASRQGPIYGYTF. Here the CDR3 DNA reads TGTGCCAGCAGACAGGGGCCGATCTATGGCTACACCTTC.